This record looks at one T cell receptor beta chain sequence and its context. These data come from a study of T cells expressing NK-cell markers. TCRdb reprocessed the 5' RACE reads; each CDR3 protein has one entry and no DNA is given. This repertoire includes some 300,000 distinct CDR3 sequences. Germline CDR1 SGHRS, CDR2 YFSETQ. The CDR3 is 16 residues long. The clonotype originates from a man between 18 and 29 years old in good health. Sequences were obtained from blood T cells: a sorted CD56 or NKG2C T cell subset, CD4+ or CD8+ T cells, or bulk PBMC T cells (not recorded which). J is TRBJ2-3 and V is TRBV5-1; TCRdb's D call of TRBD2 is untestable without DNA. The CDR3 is CASRPDYTGGPDTQYF.